This T cell receptor (beta chain) stems from a study of T cell responses to AZD1222 COVID-19 vaccine. Overall study results and limits: Among the donors, most were white British and more were female, and clonal diversity was possibly underestimated. CD4 TCRs linked to vaccination spanned spike, dominating at 160-218 and 743-854.

The V gene end was trimmed by 6 bases and the J gene end by 2 bases; junction bases not matched to a gene: 5. Looked up from germline, CDR1 is ENHRY and CDR2 is SYGVKD. The CDR3 runs to 14 residues. As regards this clone: Its cognate antigen is unknown.

Method: immunoSEQ multiplex PCR; TCRdb's copy keeps in-frame clones and lacks some. The repertoire holds under 95,000 clones, with about 90% as singletons. This clonotype was obtained from an adult who received the AZD1222 COVID-19 vaccine. This chain uses TRBV10-3 with TRBJ2-7; 9 positions agree with TRBD1. This specimen consisted of peripheral blood, obtained 28 days after the second AZD1222 dose. CDR3 sequence (DNA): TGTGCCATCAGCCCCGGGACAGGGCCCTACGAGCAGTACTTC. Protein product: CAISPGTGPYEQYF.